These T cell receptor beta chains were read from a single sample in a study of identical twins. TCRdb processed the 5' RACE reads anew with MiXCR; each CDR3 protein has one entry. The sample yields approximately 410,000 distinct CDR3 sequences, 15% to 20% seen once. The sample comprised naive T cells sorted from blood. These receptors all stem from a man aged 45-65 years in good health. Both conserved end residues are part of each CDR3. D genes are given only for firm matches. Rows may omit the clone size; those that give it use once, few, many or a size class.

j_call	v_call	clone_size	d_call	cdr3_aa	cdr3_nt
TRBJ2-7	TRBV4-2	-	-	CASSQDLRNSEQYF	TGTGCCAGCAGCCAAGATTTAAGAAACTCCGAGCAGTACTTC
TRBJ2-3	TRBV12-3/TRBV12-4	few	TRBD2	CASKRGSTDTQYF	TGTGCCAGCAAGCGGGGCTCCACAGATACGCAGTATTTT
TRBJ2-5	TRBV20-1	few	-	CSAIGLGTQYF	TGCAGTGCTATTGGTCTGGGGACCCAGTACTTC
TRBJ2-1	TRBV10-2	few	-	CASSGGGHGEQFF	TGCGCCAGCAGTGGCGGGGGCCACGGGGAGCAGTTCTTC
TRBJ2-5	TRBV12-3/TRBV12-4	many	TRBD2	CASSRTSGQETQYF	TGTGCCAGCAGTCGGACTAGCGGTCAAGAGACCCAGTACTTC
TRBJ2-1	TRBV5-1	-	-	CASSLEVAEQFF	TGCGCCAGCAGCTTGGAAGTCGCCGAACAGTTCTTC
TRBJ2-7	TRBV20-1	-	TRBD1	CSASPGQGLSEQYF	TGCAGTGCTAGCCCGGGACAGGGACTCTCCGAGCAGTACTTC
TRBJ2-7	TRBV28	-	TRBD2	CASPPSGRQGEQYF	TGTGCCAGCCCTCCTAGCGGGAGACAGGGTGAGCAGTACTTC
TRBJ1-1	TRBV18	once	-	CASQALNTEAFF	TGTGCCAGCCAGGCCTTGAACACTGAAGCTTTCTTT
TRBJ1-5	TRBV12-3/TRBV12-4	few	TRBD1	CASSSDRAGQPQHF	TGTGCCAGCAGTTCCGACAGGGCGGGTCAGCCCCAGCATTTT
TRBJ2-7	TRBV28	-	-	CASSPPTPTVSYEQYF	TGTGCCAGCAGTCCACCGACCCCGACCGTTTCCTACGAGCAGTACTTC
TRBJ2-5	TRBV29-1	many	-	CSVEPHVGTQYF	TGCAGCGTTGAACCCCACGTGGGGACCCAGTACTTC
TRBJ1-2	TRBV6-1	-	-	CASSPLLGFADPGYTF	TGTGCCAGCAGCCCCCTTTTAGGGTTCGCGGATCCTGGCTACACCTTC
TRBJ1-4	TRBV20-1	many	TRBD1	CRAGTGSEKLFF	TGCAGAGCCGGGACAGGTAGTGAAAAACTGTTTTTT
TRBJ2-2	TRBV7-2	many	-	CASSLARGSILTGELFF	TGTGCCAGCAGCTTAGCCAGGGGAAGCATACTGACCGGGGAGCTGTTTTTT
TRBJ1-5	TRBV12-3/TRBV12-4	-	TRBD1	CASSGRGLGNQPQHF	TGTGCCAGCAGTGGGAGGGGGCTCGGCAATCAGCCCCAGCATTTT
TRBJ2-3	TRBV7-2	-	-	CASSSASITQYF	TGTGCCAGCAGCAGCGCTTCTATAACGCAGTATTTT
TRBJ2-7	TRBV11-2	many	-	CASSIQALPNYEQYF	TGTGCCAGCAGCATACAGGCCTTACCCAACTACGAGCAGTACTTC
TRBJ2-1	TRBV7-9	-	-	CASRPTRSSYNEQFF	TGTGCCAGCAGGCCGACCCGAAGCTCCTACAATGAGCAGTTCTTC
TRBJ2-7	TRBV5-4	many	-	CASSLGGAQRDEQYF	TGTGCCAGCAGCCTAGGGGGGGCCCAGAGAGACGAGCAGTACTTC
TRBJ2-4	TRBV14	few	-	CASSQVYGLKNIQYF	TGTGCCAGCAGCCAAGTCTACGGGCTTAAAAACATTCAGTACTTC
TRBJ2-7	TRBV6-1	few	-	CASSPTPGYEQYF	TGTGCCAGCAGTCCCACGCCCGGCTACGAGCAGTACTTC
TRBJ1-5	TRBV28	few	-	CASSLLADNQPQHF	TGTGCCAGCAGTTTATTAGCCGATAATCAGCCCCAGCATTTT
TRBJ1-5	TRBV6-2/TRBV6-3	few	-	CASHRDGNQPQHF	TGTGCCAGCCACCGGGACGGCAATCAGCCCCAGCATTTT
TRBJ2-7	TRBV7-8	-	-	CASSLDGRGMYEQYF	TGTGCCAGCAGCTTAGATGGTAGGGGGATGTACGAGCAGTACTTC
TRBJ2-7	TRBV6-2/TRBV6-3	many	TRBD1	CASSRTGAASYEQYF	TGTGCCAGCAGCCGCACAGGGGCCGCCTCCTACGAGCAGTACTTC
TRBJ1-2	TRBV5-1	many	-	CASTSGDSNYGYTF	TGCGCCAGCACCAGTGGGGACTCCAACTATGGCTACACCTTC
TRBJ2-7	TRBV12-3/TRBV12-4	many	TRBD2	CASSMGLAGSLSYEQYF	TGTGCCAGCAGTATGGGACTAGCGGGGTCCCTCTCCTACGAGCAGTACTTC
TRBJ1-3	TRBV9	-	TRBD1	CASSAITGGYGNTIYF	TGTGCCAGCAGCGCTATTACAGGGGGATATGGAAACACCATATATTTT
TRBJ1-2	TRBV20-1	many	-	CSAREATGHYGYTF	TGCAGTGCTAGAGAGGCTACAGGGCACTATGGCTACACCTTC
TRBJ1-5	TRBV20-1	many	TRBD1	CSATLPGQNSYSNQPQHF	TGCAGTGCTACCCTACCGGGACAGAACTCTTATAGCAATCAGCCCCAGCATTTT
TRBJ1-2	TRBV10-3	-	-	CAINPGVTAGYTF	TGTGCCATCAACCCAGGGGTTACCGCCGGCTACACCTTC
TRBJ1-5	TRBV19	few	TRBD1	CASSRRGTGNQPQHF	TGTGCCAGTAGCCGGCGCGGGACAGGGAATCAGCCCCAGCATTTT
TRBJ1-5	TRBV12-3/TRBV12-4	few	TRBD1	CASTDRVGIQPQHF	TGTGCCAGTACGGACAGGGTAGGGATTCAGCCCCAGCATTTT
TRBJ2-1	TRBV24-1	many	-	CATSDKSGWGGEQFF	TGTGCCACCAGTGACAAGAGCGGGTGGGGTGGTGAGCAGTTCTTC
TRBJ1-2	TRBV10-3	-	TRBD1	CAISGTGDVGYTF	TGTGCCATCAGTGGGACAGGGGATGTTGGCTACACCTTC
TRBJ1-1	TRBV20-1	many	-	CSARAFLTEAFF	TGCAGTGCTAGAGCTTTTCTCACTGAAGCTTTCTTT
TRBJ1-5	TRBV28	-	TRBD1	CASSEGQGRQPQHF	TGTGCCAGCAGCGAAGGACAGGGGAGACAGCCCCAGCATTTT
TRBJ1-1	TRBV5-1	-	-	CASSTGQNLNTEAFF	TGCGCCAGCAGCACCGGACAGAATCTGAACACTGAAGCTTTCTTT
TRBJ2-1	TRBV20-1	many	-	CSARELRGPFTHEQFF	TGCAGTGCTAGAGAGCTACGCGGGCCCTTCACACATGAGCAGTTCTTC
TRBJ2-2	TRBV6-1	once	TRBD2	CASGTSGSETNTGELFF	TGTGCCAGCGGGACTAGCGGGAGTGAAACGAACACCGGGGAGCTGTTTTTT
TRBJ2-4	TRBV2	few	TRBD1	CASSGTELNIQYF	TGTGCCAGCAGCGGGACAGAACTAAACATTCAGTACTTC
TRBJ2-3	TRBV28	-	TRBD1	CASSLNTGVTDTQYF	TGTGCCAGCAGTTTAAATACAGGGGTGACAGATACGCAGTATTTT
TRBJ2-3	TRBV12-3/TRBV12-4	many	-	CASSARASRTDTQYF	TGTGCCAGCAGTGCTCGGGCCTCCCGTACAGATACGCAGTATTTT
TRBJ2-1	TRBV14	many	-	CASSPFAGSGAYNEQFF	TGTGCCAGCAGCCCCTTTGCGGGAAGCGGAGCCTACAATGAGCAGTTCTTC
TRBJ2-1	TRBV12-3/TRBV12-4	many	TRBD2	CASSSGTSGYNEQFF	TGTGCCAGCAGCTCCGGGACTAGCGGCTACAATGAGCAGTTCTTC
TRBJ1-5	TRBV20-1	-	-	CSARDAQEGQPQHF	TGCAGTGCTAGAGATGCCCAGGAGGGTCAGCCCCAGCATTTT
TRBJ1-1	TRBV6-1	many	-	CASTRRRGVGNTEAFF	TGTGCCAGCACACGAAGGAGGGGTGTCGGGAACACTGAAGCTTTCTTT
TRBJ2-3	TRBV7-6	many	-	CASSLIRADTQYF	TGTGCCAGCAGCTTAATAAGGGCGGATACGCAGTATTTT
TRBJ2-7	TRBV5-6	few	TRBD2	CASSFWRGFSYEQYF	TGTGCCAGCAGCTTTTGGCGGGGGTTCTCCTACGAGCAGTACTTC
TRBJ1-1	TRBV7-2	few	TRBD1	CASSPRPTGSTEAFF	TGTGCCAGCAGCCCTAGACCGACAGGGAGCACTGAAGCTTTCTTT
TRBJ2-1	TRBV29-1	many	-	CSVATLGGAYDEQFF	TGCAGCGTGGCCACCTTAGGGGGGGCCTACGATGAGCAGTTCTTC
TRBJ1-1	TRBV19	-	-	CASSTVGRLNTEAFF	TGTGCCAGTAGTACGGTAGGGAGATTGAACACTGAAGCTTTCTTT
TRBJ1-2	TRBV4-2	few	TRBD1	CASSLQTGEGYGYTF	TGTGCCAGCAGCCTCCAGACAGGGGAAGGCTATGGCTACACCTTC
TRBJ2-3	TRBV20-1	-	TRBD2	CSANSGAFSTDTQYF	TGCAGTGCAAATAGCGGGGCGTTTAGCACAGATACGCAGTATTTT